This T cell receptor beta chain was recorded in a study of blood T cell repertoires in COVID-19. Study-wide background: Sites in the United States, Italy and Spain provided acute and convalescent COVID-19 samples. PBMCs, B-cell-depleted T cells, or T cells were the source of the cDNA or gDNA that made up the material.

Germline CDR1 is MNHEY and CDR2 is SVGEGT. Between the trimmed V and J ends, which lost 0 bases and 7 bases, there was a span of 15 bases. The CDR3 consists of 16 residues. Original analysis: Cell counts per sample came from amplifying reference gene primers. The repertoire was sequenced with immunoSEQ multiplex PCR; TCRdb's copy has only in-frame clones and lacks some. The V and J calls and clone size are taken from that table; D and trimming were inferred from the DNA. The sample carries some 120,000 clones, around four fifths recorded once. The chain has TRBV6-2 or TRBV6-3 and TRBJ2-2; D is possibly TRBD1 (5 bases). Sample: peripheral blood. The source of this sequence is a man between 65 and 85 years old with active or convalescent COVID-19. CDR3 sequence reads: CASSYSRQGWSGELFF. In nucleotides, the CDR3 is TGTGCCAGCAGTTACTCGCGGCAGGGATGGAGCGGGGAGCTGTTTTTT.